Following are 26 T cell receptor beta chains from one sample sequenced in a study of identical twins. MiXCR was run by TCRdb on the 5' RACE reads, yielding one entry per CDR3 protein. The sample includes about 240,000 distinct CDR3 sequences, about 13% of them seen just once. This sample was shared with a second study, whose subject was yellow fever vaccine responses in identical twins.

The sample consisted of memory (CD45RO+) T cells sorted from blood. Receptor source: a woman aged 18-35 years in good health.

This clonotype was counted at least ten times. The CDR3 is CAISESGQGSQPQHF. For the CDR3, the DNA is TGTGCCATCAGTGAGTCGGGACAGGGAAGTCAGCCCCAGCATTTT. The chain joins TRBV10-3 to TRBJ1-5; the match to TRBD1 covers 9 bases. The germline gives CDR1 ENHRY, CDR2 SYGVKD. V dropped 0 bases and J dropped 6; count of bases not matched to a gene: 3. CDR3 length: 15 amino acids.

The chain recombines TRBV7-9 with TRBJ2-3; 15 bases fit TRBD2. Germline V gives CDR1 SEHNR, CDR2 FQNEAQ (reference sequence). This CDR3 is built from 16 residues. The J segment lost 7 bases and the V segment lost 3 bases, leaving 5 bases of the junction unmatched. The CDR3 is CASSFGLAGGPNTQYF. The CDR3 nucleotides read TGTGCCAGCAGCTTCGGACTAGCGGGAGGGCCTAATACGCAGTATTTT. Looking up the rest from reference TRBV7-9 and TRBJ2-3 gives the full variable domain: DTGVSQNPRHKITKRGQNVTFRCDPISEHNRLYWYRQTLGQGPEFLTYFQNEAQLEKSRLLSDRFSAERPKGSFSTLEIQRTEQGDSAMYLCASSFGLAGGPNTQYFGPGTRLTVL.

V is TRBV5-6 and J is TRBJ1-6, with no clear D. V dropped 0 bases and J dropped 8 bases, with 18 bases sitting between them. This CDR3 is built from 17 residues. Germline CDR1 is SGHDT and CDR2 is YYEEEE. The CDR3 DNA follows: TGTGCCAGCAGCTTGGTCCCTAATTTCGTGTCGGATTCACCCCTCCACTTT. Residues: CASSLVPNFVSDSPLHF. Full variable domain (missing parts from reference TRBV5-6 and TRBJ1-6): DAGVTQSPTHLIKTRGQQVTLRCSPKSGHDTVSWYQQALGQGPQFIFQYYEEEERQRGNFPDRFSGHQFPNYSSELNVNALLLGDSALYLCASSLVPNFVSDSPLHFGNGTRLTVT.

This clonotype occurred many times. The V and J genes are TRBV6-2 or TRBV6-3 and TRBJ2-2, with TRBD2 as a possible D gene (6 bases). V shed 7 bases and J shed 6 bases, with 24 bases lying between them. Germline V gene data show CDR1 as MNHEY and CDR2 as SVGEGT. CDR3 length equals 17 residues. CDR3 residues: CASTPPGDSGGAGELFF. For the CDR3, the DNA is TGTGCCAGCACCCCACCCGGCGATAGCGGTGGGGCCGGGGAGCTGTTTTTT.

The sample holds one count of this clonotype. This chain connects TRBV5-1 to TRBJ2-3; TRBD2 aligns across 7 bases. CDR3 length: 15 residues. The ends lost 2 bases at V and 6 bases at J; junction bases unmatched: 9. Germline V gene sequence: CDR1 SGHRS, CDR2 YFSETQ. The CDR3 region is CASSFRGEYTDTQYF. CDR3 sequence (DNA): TGCGCCAGCAGCTTCCGGGGGGAGTACACGGATACGCAGTATTTT. Complete variable domain (other parts from reference TRBV5-1 and TRBJ2-3): KAGVTQTPRYLIKTRGQQVTLSCSPISGHRSVSWYQQTPGQGLQFLFEYFSETQRNKGNFPGRFSGRQFSNSRSEMNVSTLELGDSALYLCASSFRGEYTDTQYFGPGTRLTVL.

This clonotype has more than one count but fewer than ten. The chain joins TRBV20-1 to TRBJ2-7; D uncertain. This CDR3 has 11 residues. Germline assignment: CDR1 DFQATT and CDR2 SNEGSKA (reference sequence). Trimming took 8 bases from V and 7 from J, leaving 15 bases between them. CDR3 DNA: TGCAGTCCAGCCGGACCCGAGGAGCAGTACTTC. Translation gives CSPAGPEEQYF.

The chain has TRBV11-2 and TRBJ2-3; 8 nucleotides match TRBD2. This CDR3 has 16 residues. The V segment lost 2 bases and the J segment 4 bases; nucleotides outside the gene matches: 8. Germline CDR1 and CDR2: SGHAT and FQNNGV. This chain's CDR3 is CASSLTGGRWSDTQYF. The CDR3 DNA reads as TGTGCCAGCAGCTTAACAGGCGGGAGGTGGTCAGATACGCAGTATTTT.

This clonotype was seen at least ten times. This chain uses TRBV28 with TRBJ2-2; D possibly corresponds to TRBD1 (6 bases). The CDR3 has 14 residues. Trimming removed 9 bases at V and 5 bases at J, with 16 bases between. The V gene's germline CDR1 is MDHEN and CDR2 SYDVKM. The CDR3 coding sequence is TGTGCCAGTGTCGGGACACTCGAGACCGGGGAGCTGTTTTTT. Encoded protein: CASVGTLETGELFF.

The table lists this clonotype with a few counts. The chain is built from TRBV4-3 and TRBJ2-7; no reliable D call. Germline CDR1 and CDR2: LGHNA and YSLEER. This CDR3 is built from 13 residues. V was pared by 4 bases and J by 4 bases, with 11 bases between. The CDR3 loop is CASSRQAQYEQYF. Here the CDR3 DNA reads TGCGCCAGCAGCCGGCAGGCCCAATACGAGCAGTACTTC.

The chain couples TRBV11-2 to TRBJ2-5, with 7 bases that match TRBD2. From germline, CDR1 is SGHAT and CDR2 FQNNGV. This CDR3 comprises 13 residues. J lost 3 bases, V lost 4 bases, and 2 bases had no gene match. CDR3 amino acids: CASSSSGKETQYF. The CDR3 coding sequence is TGTGCCAGCAGCTCTAGCGGAAAAGAGACCCAGTACTTC.

This clonotype was recorded a few times. Just one base apart from a much larger clone, this may be a read error. This chain uses TRBV12-3 or TRBV12-4 with TRBJ2-2, with D perhaps TRBD2 (6 bases). The CDR3 has 14 residues. CDR3 residues: CASRGEANTRELFF. The CDR3 coding sequence is TGTGCCAGCAGGGGGGAGGCGAACACCAGGGAGCTGTTTTTT.

This clonotype was detected ten times or more. This rearrangement joins TRBV5-1 to TRBJ1-1; 7 nucleotides match TRBD1. Per the germline V gene, CDR1 is SGHRS and CDR2 is YFSETQ. The CDR3 runs to 14 residues. Germline trimming cut 4 bases from V and 1 base from J; bases unmatched to any gene: 4. The CDR3 is CASSRDSPNTEAFF. The CDR3 nucleotides read TGCGCCAGCAGCCGGGACAGTCCGAACACTGAAGCTTTCTTT.

This chain joins TRBV7-2 and TRBJ2-2; D not certain. Germline assignment: CDR1 SGHTA and CDR2 FQGNSA. The CDR3 totals 14 residues. The ends were cut back, 2 bases at V and 7 bases at J, with 11 bases in the middle. The CDR3 bases are TGTGCCAGCAGCTTATTAGGGTTTAGCGGGGAGCTGTTTTTT. It specifies CASSLLGFSGELFF.

The V and J genes are TRBV18 and TRBJ1-3, with D possibly TRBD1 on 5 matching bases. Trimming left V 5 bases short and J 4 bases short, with 15 bases between. Per the germline V gene, CDR1 is KGHSH and CDR2 is LQKENI. The CDR3 sequence is 15 residues long. The CDR3, as DNA: TGTGCCAGCTCATCGCAGGGATCACAAGGAAACACCATATATTTT. Its translation: CASSSQGSQGNTIYF.

This clonotype was observed a handful of times. The V gene is TRBV5-1, the J gene TRBJ2-1; D assignment may be TRBD1 or TRBD2 (6 bases each). This CDR3 has 15 residues. V lost 4 bases to trimming and J lost 0 bases, with 11 bases between them. Germline CDR1 is SGHRS and CDR2 is YFSETQ. The CDR3: CASSKPGASYNEQFF. CDR3 DNA sequence: TGCGCCAGCAGCAAGCCGGGGGCCTCCTACAATGAGCAGTTCTTC.

This clonotype was found a few times. The rearrangement uses TRBV6-1 and TRBJ2-3; the D gene could be TRBD1 or TRBD2 (5 bases each). The CDR3 covers 14 residues. Germline lookup yields CDR1 MNHNS and CDR2 SASEGT. V lost 11 bases and J 5 bases, leaving 20 bases between the germline ends. The CDR3: CAGAQAAAGDTQYF. CDR3 coding DNA: TGTGCCGGGGCACAGGCAGCGGCGGGAGATACGCAGTATTTT.

This chain connects TRBV7-2 to TRBJ1-1; 10 bases are shared with TRBD1. The CDR3 runs 13 residues. The germline V gene encodes CDR1 SGHTA and CDR2 FQGNSA. J gave up 11 bases and V 1 base, and 4 bases lay outside the gene matches. The CDR3 region is CASSLGDRGLAFF. As DNA, the CDR3 is TGTGCCAGCAGCTTAGGAGACAGGGGGCTCGCTTTCTTT.

This clonotype was observed a few times. The genes are TRBV7-2 and TRBJ2-7; D call uncertain. The germline gives CDR1 SGHTA, CDR2 FQGNSA. The V end was cut by 1 base, the J end by 0 bases, with 10 bases between. CDR3 length equals 15 residues. The CDR3 loop is CASSLGAAVSYEQYF. Written as DNA, the CDR3 is TGTGCCAGCAGCTTAGGCGCAGCAGTCTCCTACGAGCAGTACTTC. The full variable domain, completed using reference TRBV7-2 and TRBJ2-7, is GAGVSQSPSNKVTEKGKDVELRCDPISGHTALYWYRQSLGQGLEFLIYFQGNSAPDKSGLPSDRFSAERTGGSVSTLTIQRTQQEDSAVYLCASSLGAAVSYEQYFGPGTRLTVT.

This clonotype was counted a few times. The chain combines TRBV20-1 with TRBJ2-5, with D possibly TRBD2 on 6 matching bases. CDR3 size: 14 residues. Germline loops: CDR1 DFQATT, CDR2 SNEGSKA (reference sequence). V shed 5 bases and J shed 5 bases, with 18 bases lying between them. The CDR3 bases are TGCAGTGCTGGAAGGGACCCACGGGGGGAGACCCAGTACTTC. Translation: CSAGRDPRGETQYF.

This clonotype was seen a single time. This sequence joins TRBV6-2 or TRBV6-3 and TRBJ2-3, with D unclear. CDR3 length: 14 amino acids. V was trimmed by 5 bases and J by 3 bases, leaving 12 bases between them. From germline, CDR1 is MNHEY and CDR2 SVGEGT. CDR3 sequence: CASSNFSKTDTQYF. The CDR3 DNA sequence: TGTGCCAGCAGTAACTTTTCCAAGACAGATACGCAGTATTTT.

The table lists this clonotype with a count of one. The chain has TRBV20-1 and TRBJ2-1; TRBD1 or TRBD2 may be the D gene (6 bases each). The CDR3 is made up of 13 amino acids. CDR1 DFQATT and CDR2 SNEGSKA come from the germline V gene (reference sequence). Trimming pared 6 bases from V and 8 bases from J, leaving 17 bases between. This CDR3 reads CSAGGGRGHEQFF. The CDR3 region has the DNA TGCAGTGCAGGAGGGGGAAGGGGCCATGAGCAGTTCTTC.

The chain couples TRBV14 to TRBJ2-1; weak D call: TRBD2 (6 bases). V gave up 1 base and J gave up 0 bases, with 13 bases separating them. This CDR3 is built from 17 residues. Germline CDR1 and CDR2: SGHDN and FVKESK. The DNA of the CDR3 is TGTGCCAGCAGCCAAGGCGCGGGGTGGAGCTCCTACAATGAGCAGTTCTTC. Amino acid sequence: CASSQGAGWSSYNEQFF.

With regard to this clonotype: An end of the junction differs from the germline gene, which may be a read error. The rearrangement uses TRBV20-1 and TRBJ2-6, with no clear D. CDR1 is DFQATT, CDR2 SNEGSKA, per germline (reference sequence). This CDR3 spans 14 amino acids. The CDR3 DNA sequence: TGCAGTGCTGGAGATCGTTCTGGGGCCAACGTCCTGACTTTC. Translating it yields CSAGDRSGANVLTF.

The chain has TRBV15 and TRBJ1-4; D is possibly TRBD1 (6 bases). CDR1 is LNHNV and CDR2 is YYDKDF in the germline V gene (reference sequence). This CDR3 comprises 13 residues. Trimming removed 7 bases at V and 8 bases at J, with 14 bases between. The DNA for the CDR3 is TGTGCCACCACCGAACAGGGTTGGGAAAAACTGTTTTTT. This gives the protein CATTEQGWEKLFF.

This clonotype was counted ten times or more. The CDR3 bases are TGTGCCAGCAGCCAAGATCGTCCTGGCGGGAGAGTTACCGATGAGCAGTTCTTC. It translates to CASSQDRPGGRVTDEQFF. The chain recombines TRBV3-1 with TRBJ2-1, with TRBD2 matching over 7 bases. CDR1 is LGHDT and CDR2 is YNNKEL in the germline V gene (reference sequence). This CDR3 is built from 18 residues. The V gene end was trimmed by 0 bases and the J gene end by 8 bases; junction bases not matched to a gene: 16.

The table lists this clonotype with many counts. The rearrangement uses TRBV7-2 and TRBJ2-7; D gene unclear. The V gene's germline CDR1 is SGHTA and CDR2 FQGNSA. CDR3 length equals 13 residues. Between the trimmed V and J ends, which lost 3 bases and 6 bases, there was a span of 12 bases. CDR3 region: CASSFTSPGEQYF. The CDR3 DNA reads as TGTGCCAGCAGCTTTACGAGCCCAGGCGAGCAGTACTTC.